This T cell receptor (beta chain) was found in a study of CD8 T cells in ankylosing spondylitis. MiXCR, run by TCRdb on the 5' RACE reads, gives a single entry per CDR3 protein. The top ten hold around 0.58% of the sample, which has 200,000 to 300,000 distinct CDR3 sequences, roughly a quarter seen once. Notes on this clonotype: Antigen: not known.

Broader study findings: Matched ankylosing spondylitis synovial fluid reportedly showed significant enrichment of disease-linked clones.

The sequenced material came from blood, either unsorted or a sorted T cell fraction (not recorded which). The source is a male donor with ankylosing spondylitis or in good health (not recorded which).

For the CDR3, the DNA is TGCAGCGTGGGCGTGGGGGGGTATGAGCAGTTCTTC. Amino acids: CSVGVGGYEQFF. V usage is TRBV29-1 and J usage is TRBJ2-1, with TRBD2 identical over 7 bases. The CDR3 runs 12 residues. Germline V gene data show CDR1 as SQVTM and CDR2 as ANQGSEA. With V trimmed by 6 bases and J by 8 bases, 7 bases remained unmatched.